This T cell receptor beta chain was recorded in a study of regulatory T cells in long-lasting Graves disease. Arm-PCR of CDR3 regions with iRepertoire HTBI primers generated TCR beta libraries. In TCRdb, the multiplex PCR reads were re-called with MiXCR into one record per CDR3 protein. The sample carries around 500,000 distinct CDR3 sequences, 13% recorded once. Notes on the study in general: Fewer public clonotypes were shared by new patients (966) than by persistent patients (around 2,800).

This CDR3 has 18 residues. The V end lost 5 bases, the J end lost 8 bases, and 30 bases lay between the germline ends. CDR1 and CDR2 (germline): SEHNR, FQNEAQ (reference sequence). Time point here: newly diagnosed GD, antithyroid drugs for less than 3 months. From RNA extracted from PBMCs, the TCR library was made. A word on this clonotype: Its antigen is unknown.

These data are also associated with another study on T cells in Graves' hyperthyroidism and ophthalmopathy. That source adds: Disease duration under 2 months; hyperthyroidism patients were aged 18 to 65.

The chain couples TRBV7-9 to TRBJ1-2; unclear D gene. The input for sequencing was peripheral blood mononuclear cells (PBMCs), taken at new diagnosis, from a patient treated with antithyroid drugs. This receptor was taken from a man aged 25 to 40 with Graves disease. CDR3 bases: TGTGCCAGCAGCCCACCCCCAGTAATTGTGGCCCCTTCGACGGGCTACACCTTC. Its protein product is CASSPPPVIVAPSTGYTF.